The 24 T cell receptor beta chains below were found in one sample sequenced in a study of T cells after yellow fever vaccination. TCRdb reprocessed the 5' RACE reads via MiXCR and lists one record per CDR3 protein. Of around 530,000 distinct CDR3 sequences in the sample, around 16% were seen once. The sample in question was PBMCs, obtained about 5 days after the first yellow fever vaccination. The receptors shown here come from a man aged 18 to 35 who received the YFV17D yellow fever vaccine.

This clonotype was detected a few times. The CDR3 region has the DNA TGTGCCATCAGTGCTAATGTCGGGGGCCCGAACACTGAAGCTTTCTTT. As protein: CAISANVGGPNTEAFF. The V and J genes are TRBV10-3 and TRBJ1-1; D is perhaps TRBD1 (6 bases). Germline assignment: CDR1 ENHRY and CDR2 SYGVKD. V lost 4 bases, J lost 1 base, and 16 bases lay in between. The CDR3 is 16 amino acids.

This clonotype was observed a few times. This CDR3 fails to terminate in the conserved phenylalanine or tryptophan, so it likely reflects a read error. V gene TRBV20-1 combines with J gene TRBJ2-1; D remains ambiguous. In germline, CDR1 is DFQATT, CDR2 SNEGSKA (reference sequence). The CDR3 covers 11 residues. Trimming removed 0 bases from V and 5 bases from J, with 2 bases in between. The CDR3 sequence is CSARDDNEQFL. Here the CDR3 DNA reads TGCAGTGCTAGAGACGACAATGAGCAGTTCTTA.

This clonotype was detected only a few times. The chain has TRBV20-1 and TRBJ2-5; D remains ambiguous. The CDR3 spans 14 residues. In germline, CDR1 is DFQATT, CDR2 SNEGSKA (reference sequence). The germline V and J ends were trimmed by 6 bases and 1 base, with 15 bases remaining between them. CDR3 nucleotide sequence: TGCAGTGCAAGCGACCGCAGCCTCCAAGAGACCCAGTACTTC. Translating gives CSASDRSLQETQYF.

The table lists this clonotype with a few counts. The J gene is TRBJ1-6, the V gene TRBV10-1; D remains ambiguous. V was shortened by 0 bases and J by 10 bases, with 4 bases between the two germline ends. Germline-derived CDR1 and CDR2 are WNHNN and SYGVQD (reference sequence). This CDR3 is built from 12 residues. DNA of the CDR3: TGCGCCAGCAGTGAGTCGGGATCACCCCTCCACTTT. This sequence encodes CASSESGSPLHF.

J is TRBJ2-3 and V is TRBV5-1; D is undetermined. The CDR3 is made up of 14 amino acids. Trimming removed 4 bases at V and 0 bases at J, with 9 bases between. Looked up from germline, CDR1 is SGHRS and CDR2 is YFSETQ. CDR3 in DNA: TGCGCCAGCAGCGCCGTAGCTAGCACAGATACGCAGTATTTT. Protein sequence: CASSAVASTDTQYF.

The chain employs TRBV25-1 and TRBJ1-2; D is uncertain. V shed 4 bases and J shed 6 bases, with 12 bases lying between them. The V gene's germline CDR1 is MGHDK and CDR2 SYGVNS. This CDR3 has 13 amino acids. The DNA of the CDR3 is TGTGCCAGCAGTGGTCGGTTGGCGGATGGCTACACCTTC. Translating gives CASSGRLADGYTF.

V gene TRBV4-1 combines with J gene TRBJ2-3; D tentatively fits TRBD1 or TRBD2 (7 bases each). This CDR3 has 18 residues. V was pared by 3 bases and J by 1 base, with 20 bases between. Per the germline V gene, CDR1 is MGHRA and CDR2 is YSYEKL. CDR3 bases: TGCGCCAGCAGCCACCGAAGGGGGGGACAGCGGGGCACAGATACGCAGTATTTT. It encodes CASSHRRGGQRGTDTQYF.

This clonotype was counted only a few times. The genes are TRBV5-1 and TRBJ2-3; 8 bases match TRBD1. From germline, CDR1 is SGHRS and CDR2 YFSETQ. V gave up 2 bases and J gave up 6 bases; unmatched junction bases: 5. The CDR3 covers 14 residues. The CDR3: CASSLQGGMDTQYF. The DNA for the CDR3 is TGCGCCAGCAGCTTACAGGGGGGAATGGATACGCAGTATTTT.

The gene calls are TRBV19 and TRBJ1-1; 7 nucleotides line up with TRBD1. The CDR3 spans 13 residues. CDR1 LNHDA and CDR2 SQIVND come from the germline V gene (reference sequence). With 4 bases clipped from V and 4 bases from J, the junction kept 3 bases outside the gene matches. The CDR3 region has the DNA TGTGCCAGTAGTACTACAGGGGCCACTGAAGCTTTCTTT. Its protein product is CASSTTGATEAFF.

This clonotype came up a few times. This chain joins TRBV7-8 and TRBJ2-2; 11 bases agree with TRBD2. The germline gives CDR1 SGHVS, CDR2 FQNEAQ. V shed 4 bases, J shed 7 bases, and the junction held 8 bases outside the gene matches. This CDR3 contains 16 residues. CDR3: CASSSIRLAGNGELFF. DNA for the CDR3: TGTGCCAGCAGCTCGATCAGACTAGCGGGGAACGGGGAGCTGTTTTTT.

The CDR3 here is CSAREYSGGPSTDTQYF. CDR3 nucleotides: TGCAGTGCTAGAGAGTATAGCGGGGGCCCTAGCACAGATACGCAGTATTTT. V usage is TRBV20-1 and J usage is TRBJ2-3; 9 nucleotides agree with TRBD2. Unmatched junction bases numbered 7, after V lost 0 bases and J lost 0 bases. This CDR3 has 17 amino acids. CDR1 is DFQATT and CDR2 is SNEGSKA in the germline V gene (reference sequence).

The CDR3 region is CASSRRAGGLNEQFF. Here the CDR3 DNA reads TGTGCCAGCAGCCGACGAGCGGGGGGGCTCAATGAGCAGTTCTTC. The V gene is TRBV11-3, the J gene TRBJ2-1; 10 nucleotides align to TRBD2. Germline V CDR1 and CDR2: SGHNT, YENEEA. CDR3 length equals 15 residues. V lost 5 bases to trimming and J lost 6 bases; unmatched junction nucleotides: 7.

This clonotype was seen a few times. J is TRBJ2-7 and V is TRBV7-9; unclear D gene. The CDR3 totals 13 residues. The ends were cut back, 1 base at V and 1 base at J, with 5 bases in the middle. Germline CDR1 is SEHNR and CDR2 is FQNEAQ (reference sequence). This CDR3 reads CASSLGISYEQYF. In DNA form, the CDR3 reads TGTGCCAGCAGCTTAGGGATATCCTACGAGCAGTACTTC. The full variable domain, completed using reference TRBV7-9 and TRBJ2-7, is DTGVSQNPRHKITKRGQNVTFRCDPISEHNRLYWYRQTLGQGPEFLTYFQNEAQLEKSRLLSDRFSAERPKGSFSTLEIQRTEQGDSAMYLCASSLGISYEQYFGPGTRLTVT.

There are a few counts of this clonotype. The chain recombines TRBV7-9 with TRBJ2-5; unclear D gene. Germline values: CDR1 SEHNR, CDR2 FQNEAQ (reference sequence). The CDR3 contains 15 residues. Trimming left V 5 bases short and J 2 bases short, with 15 bases between. The DNA of the CDR3 is TGTGCCAGCAGCGAAAGGTCCGGAGATCAAGAGACCCAGTACTTC. Translated, it gives CASSERSGDQETQYF.

This chain links TRBV6-1 with TRBJ2-1, with 7 positions matching TRBD1. CDR3 length equals 16 residues. In germline, CDR1 is MNHNS, CDR2 SASEGT. The V and J ends lost 5 bases and 1 base, in that order; junction bases with no gene match: 8. The CDR3 DNA follows: TGTGCCAGCAGTAAAGGGACAGTTGGGTCCTACAATGAGCAGTTCTTC. It yields the protein CASSKGTVGSYNEQFF.

This clonotype was seen more than once but under ten times. This sequence joins TRBV10-3 and TRBJ2-6; D gene ambiguous. Germline loops: CDR1 ENHRY, CDR2 SYGVKD. Trimming stripped 2 bases from V and 3 bases from J, with 11 bases between. The CDR3 contains 16 residues. The CDR3 sequence: CAISEGPLGGANVLTF. CDR3 coding DNA: TGTGCCATCAGTGAGGGCCCCCTAGGTGGGGCCAACGTCCTGACTTTC.

This clonotype was seen at least ten times. The chain combines TRBV5-8 with TRBJ2-1, with 7 bases lining up with TRBD2. Trimming at V came to 4 bases and at J to 0 bases, leaving 4 bases not matched to a gene. Looked up from germline, CDR1 is SGHTS and CDR2 is YDEGEE. CDR3 length: 15 amino acids. CDR3 residues: CASSARGDSYNEQFF. CDR3 nucleotide sequence: TGTGCCAGCAGCGCCCGGGGGGACTCCTACAATGAGCAGTTCTTC.

This clonotype appeared a few times. V is TRBV4-1 and J is TRBJ1-5; D perhaps matches TRBD1 (5 bases). Trimming shortened V by 1 base and J by 0 bases, and 13 bases separated the two germline ends. CDR1 and CDR2 from the germline V gene are MGHRA and YSYEKL. CDR3 length: 17 residues. The CDR3 region has the DNA TGCGCCAGCAGCCAAGGGCCGCCAGGGACTAGCAATCAGCCCCAGCATTTT. Encoded protein: CASSQGPPGTSNQPQHF.

This clonotype was seen a few times. V gene TRBV7-7 combines with J gene TRBJ2-3, with unresolved D. V was shortened by 1 base and J by 4 bases, with 12 bases between the two germline ends. CDR3 length equals 15 residues. The germline V gene encodes CDR1 SSHAT and CDR2 FNYEAQ (reference sequence). CDR3 nucleotide sequence: TGTGCCAGCAGCTTAGACTCGAGTAGTGCAGATACGCAGTATTTT. This gives the protein CASSLDSSSADTQYF. Together with reference TRBV7-7 and TRBJ2-3, the CDR3 gives the full variable domain: GAGVSQSPRYKVTKRGQDVTLRCDPISSHATLYWYQQALGQGPEFLTYFNYEAQPDKSGLPSDRFSAERPEGSISTLTIQRTEQRDSAMYRCASSLDSSSADTQYFGPGTRLTVL.

In this sample, this clonotype turned up a few times. The chain is built from TRBV18 and TRBJ2-1; 8 positions agree with TRBD2. After removal of 2 bases from V and 2 bases from J, the junction contained 2 bases not matched to a gene. Germline CDR1 is KGHSH and CDR2 is LQKENI. The CDR3 extends over 15 amino acids. CDR3 in DNA: TGTGCCAGCTCACCAGGACTAGCCACCTACAATGAGCAGTTCTTC. Translating gives CASSPGLATYNEQFF.

The sample holds a few counts of this clonotype. This chain joins TRBV7-2 and TRBJ1-1; D uncertain. CDR1 and CDR2 (germline): SGHTA, FQGNSA. V lost 5 bases and J lost 1, with 11 bases in between. This CDR3 has 14 amino acids. The CDR3 DNA reads as TGTGCCAGCAGCCGACTCGGGAGGAACACTGAAGCTTTCTTT. Translated: CASSRLGRNTEAFF.

The chain joins TRBV20-1 to TRBJ1-2; D is perhaps TRBD1 (6 bases). This CDR3 contains 13 residues. V lost 5 bases, J lost 3 bases, and 13 bases lay in between. Germline-derived CDR1 and CDR2 are DFQATT and SNEGSKA (reference sequence). The CDR3 loop reads CSAHQSGDYGYTF. The DNA for the CDR3 is TGCAGTGCTCATCAATCAGGGGACTATGGCTACACCTTC.

The J gene is TRBJ2-7, the V gene TRBV20-1, with D hard to call. Germline V gene lookup returns CDR1 DFQATT and CDR2 SNEGSKA (reference sequence). CDR3 length: 13 residues. V shed 5 bases and J shed 4 bases, with 15 bases lying between them. CDR3 in DNA: TGCAGTGCTTATACCTCCGGGCTTTACGAGCAGTACTTC. Protein product: CSAYTSGLYEQYF.

The rearrangement links TRBV5-6 to TRBJ1-3; 8 positions match TRBD1. V lost 3 bases to trimming and J lost 2 bases; unmatched junction nucleotides: 4. Germline values: CDR1 SGHDT, CDR2 YYEEEE. The CDR3 is made up of 15 amino acids. CDR3 nucleotide sequence: TGTGCCAGCAGCTCATTGGACAGGGCTGGAAACACCATATATTTT. Its translation is CASSSLDRAGNTIYF.